The next 24 T cell receptor beta chains were all read from a single sample in a study of T-cell memory formation after mild COVID-19. Using its own MiXCR run on the 5' RACE reads, TCRdb lists one record per CDR3 protein. The table records approximately 580,000 distinct CDR3 sequences, just over 20% of them present only once. The sequencing sample was made of PBMCs or a T cell subset sorted from them (not recorded which). The receptor set was obtained from an adult woman who had mild COVID-19 (a few samples of this study predate the infection). Cell type and time point are not known.

The rearrangement joins TRBV23-1 to TRBJ2-5; D is unclear. TRBV23-1 is an ORF, with its function uncertain. Between the trimmed V and J ends, which lost 0 bases and 1 base, there was a span of 9 bases. This CDR3 spans 15 amino acids. In DNA form, the CDR3 reads TGCGCCAGCAGTCAATCTCGGCAGACCCAAGAGACCCAGTACTTC. This translates into CASSQSRQTQETQYF.

Only a few counts were recorded for this clonotype. The CDR3 region has the DNA TGCGCCAGCAGCGTAACCTCCGGTGGGGAAAAACTGTTTTTT. Its protein is CASSVTSGGEKLFF. The chain employs TRBV5-1 and TRBJ1-4; no clear D gene. The CDR3 covers 14 residues. Germline assignment: CDR1 SGHRS and CDR2 YFSETQ. The V end was cut by 4 bases, the J end by 8 bases, with 15 bases between.

A note on this clonotype: Since a much larger clone is just one base distant, this may be a read error. This chain uses TRBV12-3 or TRBV12-4 with TRBJ1-2; the match to TRBD1 covers 10 bases. This CDR3 is built from 13 residues. Trimming at V came to 6 bases and at J to 4 bases, leaving 2 bases not matched to a gene. The CDR3 here is CASRGTGAYGYTF. The DNA of the CDR3 is TGTGCCAGCAGGGGGACAGGGGCCTATGGCTACACCTTC.

This clonotype was seen only a few times. The V gene is TRBV5-1, the J gene TRBJ2-1; 7 bases line up with TRBD1. The CDR3 totals 14 residues. The germline V gene has CDR1 SGHRS and CDR2 YFSETQ. V lost 0 bases to trimming and J lost 5 bases; unmatched junction nucleotides: 2. The CDR3 spells CASSLGQGDNEQFF. The CDR3 nucleotides read TGCGCCAGCAGCTTGGGACAGGGAGACAATGAGCAGTTCTTC.

The chain recombines TRBV27 with TRBJ2-7, with a weak D call TRBD1 (5 bases). Trimming removed 10 bases at V and 4 bases at J, with 11 bases between. In germline, CDR1 is MNHEY, CDR2 SMNVEV (reference sequence). The CDR3 sequence is 11 residues long. CDR3 residues: CAMVGLYEQYF. Written as DNA, the CDR3 is TGTGCCATGGTGGGGCTATACGAGCAGTACTTC.

This clonotype was seen only a few times. The chain has TRBV5-1 and TRBJ1-2; the D gene is possibly TRBD1 (6 bases). V lost 4 bases and J 6 bases, leaving 16 bases between the germline ends. Germline V CDR1 and CDR2: SGHRS, YFSETQ. The CDR3 loop spans 14 amino acids. The CDR3 protein is CASSNPGVGDGYTF. CDR3 DNA: TGCGCCAGCAGCAACCCAGGGGTTGGAGATGGCTACACCTTC.

This clonotype has just a few counts. V gene TRBV6-2 or TRBV6-3 combines with J gene TRBJ2-7; the match to TRBD2 covers 9 bases. The CDR3 runs to 15 residues. The V gene end was trimmed by 5 bases and the J gene end by 1 base; junction bases not matched to a gene: 6. CDR1 is MNHEY, CDR2 SVGEGT, per germline. In DNA, the CDR3 is TGTGCCAGCAGTCAAGGACTAGCGTCATCCTACGAGCAGTACTTC. The encoded protein is CASSQGLASSYEQYF.

This clonotype was observed at least ten times. The chain links TRBV28 to TRBJ2-1, with TRBD2 matching over 11 bases. Germline lookup yields CDR1 MDHEN and CDR2 SYDVKM. There are 16 residues in the CDR3. With 6 bases clipped from V and 8 bases from J, the junction kept 12 bases outside the gene matches. CDR3 nucleotide sequence: TGTGCCAGCAGCCCCGAGGCTAGCGGGGGGTCGGATGAGCAGTTCTTC. This codes for CASSPEASGGSDEQFF.

V usage is TRBV12-3 or TRBV12-4 and J usage is TRBJ1-5, with 8 bases aligning to TRBD1. The junction had 12 bases not matched to a gene; V was cut back by 4 bases and J by 1 base. This CDR3 has 18 amino acids. In DNA form, the CDR3 reads TGTGCCAGCAGTTCGACAGGGGTAATTCTTGGGAGCAATCAGCCCCAGCATTTT. This sequence encodes CASSSTGVILGSNQPQHF.

The chain recombines TRBV5-6 with TRBJ2-5, with 7 bases lining up with TRBD2. This CDR3 is built from 18 residues. CDR1 and CDR2 (germline): SGHDT, YYEEEE. J gave up 3 bases and V 0 bases, and 14 bases lay outside the gene matches. DNA for the CDR3: TGTGCCAGCAGCTTGGACCCAACGGAGGTAGCGGGTAAAGAGACCCAGTACTTC. It yields the protein CASSLDPTEVAGKETQYF.

This clonotype came up many times. The CDR3 sequence: CASSQEFVGEHSYEQYF. The CDR3 region has the DNA TGTGCCAGCAGCCAAGAATTTGTGGGGGAACACTCCTACGAGCAGTACTTC. This chain joins TRBV3-1 and TRBJ2-7, with D tentatively TRBD1 or TRBD2 (5 bases each). Germline-derived CDR1 and CDR2 are LGHDT and YNNKEL (reference sequence). Trimming shortened V by 0 bases and J by 0 bases, and 15 bases separated the two germline ends. The CDR3 has 17 amino acids.

This clonotype appeared many times. J is TRBJ2-6 and V is TRBV24-1; 7 nucleotides match TRBD1. CDR1 and CDR2 (germline): KGHDR, SFDVKD. V was pared by 7 bases and J by 2 bases, with 4 bases of the junction left unmatched. The CDR3 totals 15 residues. CDR3 DNA: TGTGCCACCAGCCCCGACAGGGCTGGGGCCAACGTCCTGACTTTC. This sequence encodes CATSPDRAGANVLTF.

CDR3 DNA sequence: TGCAGCGTTGGGCAAACCCAAGAGACCCAGTACTTC. Translation gives CSVGQTQETQYF. The chain uses TRBV29-1 and TRBJ2-5, with D hard to call. Between the trimmed V and J ends, which lost 4 bases and 1 base, there was a span of 7 bases. The germline CDR1 and CDR2 sequences are SQVTM and ANQGSEA. This CDR3 has 12 residues.

The chain couples TRBV29-1 to TRBJ1-1, with D perhaps matching TRBD1 (6 bases). The CDR3 is made up of 10 amino acids. Germline CDR1 and CDR2: SQVTM and ANQGSEA. Trimming took 7 bases from V and 6 from J, leaving 9 bases between them. The chain's CDR3 is CSGRTAEAFF. CDR3 bases: TGCAGCGGTAGGACAGCTGAAGCTTTCTTT.

This clonotype was seen only once. Mismatch with germline at one junction end may stem from a read error. The chain combines TRBV10-3 with TRBJ2-3; the D call may be TRBD1 or TRBD2 (5 bases each). Germline V gene data show CDR1 as ENHRY and CDR2 as SYGVKD. The CDR3 covers 14 residues. The CDR3 protein is CAVRGVTSTDTQYF. CDR3 sequence (DNA): TGTGCCGTCAGAGGGGTTACGAGCACAGATACGCAGTATTTT.

The V call is TRBV19, the J call TRBJ2-5, with 9 positions matching TRBD1. With 5 bases clipped from V and 4 bases from J, the junction kept 5 bases outside the gene matches. The CDR3 totals 14 residues. Germline V gene sequence: CDR1 LNHDA, CDR2 SQIVND (reference sequence). The DNA for the CDR3 is TGTGCCAGTAGTGGGACAGGGCGGCGAGAGACCCAGTACTTC. Protein sequence: CASSGTGRRETQYF.

This clonotype appeared a few times. The rearrangement joins TRBV6-5 to TRBJ2-3, with TRBD2 identical over 16 bases. The CDR3 has 20 amino acids. Germline assignment: CDR1 MNHEY and CDR2 SVGAGI. With 6 bases clipped from V and 3 bases from J, the junction kept 15 bases outside the gene matches. The CDR3 sequence: CASSTTPPPGLAGGTDTQYF. The DNA for the CDR3 is TGTGCCAGCAGCACGACCCCACCTCCGGGACTAGCGGGAGGGACAGATACGCAGTATTTT.

This clonotype was picked up a small number of times. The gene calls are TRBV10-3 and TRBJ2-7, with TRBD1 matching over 7 bases. The V gene end was trimmed by 3 bases and the J gene end by 5 bases; junction bases not matched to a gene: 7. CDR3 size: 14 residues. Germline V CDR1 and CDR2: ENHRY, SYGVKD. The CDR3 loop is CAISDPRRGNEQYF. Here the CDR3 DNA reads TGTGCCATCAGTGACCCTCGCAGGGGGAACGAGCAGTACTTC.

The chain recombines TRBV7-9 with TRBJ2-1; TRBD2 matches 7 bases. Germline loops: CDR1 SEHNR, CDR2 FQNEAQ (reference sequence). This CDR3 is 15 amino acids long. V lost 3 bases to trimming and J lost 8 bases; unmatched junction nucleotides: 10. In nucleotides, the CDR3 is TGTGCCAGCAGCTTGAATCTAGGGAGGGAGGATGAGCAGTTCTTC. Its translation: CASSLNLGREDEQFF.

This clonotype showed up just a few times. V and J are TRBV15 and TRBJ1-3; no definite D call. CDR3 size: 16 residues. Germline CDR1 reads LNHNV; CDR2 reads YYDKDF (reference sequence). The germline V and J ends were trimmed by 0 bases and 0 bases, with 9 bases remaining between them. CDR3 coding DNA: TGTGCCACCAGCAGAGATAATACAAACTCTGGAAACACCATATATTTT. This encodes CATSRDNTNSGNTIYF.

This chain joins TRBV6-5 and TRBJ2-7, with a tentative D call TRBD1 (5 bases). V was cut by 6 bases and J by 2 bases, with 17 bases left in between. This CDR3 is 15 amino acids long. The germline V gene encodes CDR1 MNHEY and CDR2 SVGAGI. CDR3 protein: CASSPQGHTAYEQYF. CDR3 coding DNA: TGTGCCAGCAGCCCCCAGGGCCATACTGCCTACGAGCAGTACTTC.

This clonotype appeared a few times. The chain couples TRBV6-2 or TRBV6-3 to TRBJ2-7; TRBD1 might be the D (5 bases). CDR3 length: 13 residues. From germline, CDR1 is MNHEY and CDR2 SVGEGT. Trimming shortened V by 3 bases and J by 6 bases, and 12 bases separated the two germline ends. The DNA of the CDR3 is TGTGCCAGCAGTTATGCCAGGGAACTCGAGCAGTACTTC. Translated, it gives CASSYARELEQYF.

This clonotype was counted a few times. The chain couples TRBV6-6 to TRBJ1-2; D gene unclear. The CDR3 is 14 residues long. Germline CDR1 and CDR2: MNHNY and SVGAGI (reference sequence). The V end was cut by 0 bases, the J end by 2 bases, with 7 bases between. The CDR3 sequence is CASSYSATNYGYTF. As DNA, the CDR3 is TGTGCCAGCAGTTACTCGGCAACCAACTATGGCTACACCTTC.

This clonotype has more than one count but fewer than ten. The chain has TRBV5-6 and TRBJ1-3; D may be TRBD1 (5 bases). CDR3 length: 15 amino acids. Germline V gene lookup returns CDR1 SGHDT and CDR2 YYEEEE. Trimming cost V 1 base and J 4 bases, with 12 bases left between them. CDR3 sequence (DNA): TGTGCCAGCAGCTTGCGGGGGGGTTACGGAAACACCATATATTTT. Protein: CASSLRGGYGNTIYF. The entire variable domain, with the rest obtained from reference TRBV5-6 and TRBJ1-3, is as follows: DAGVTQSPTHLIKTRGQQVTLRCSPKSGHDTVSWYQQALGQGPQFIFQYYEEEERQRGNFPDRFSGHQFPNYSSELNVNALLLGDSALYLCASSLRGGYGNTIYFGEGSWLTVV.